This TCR beta chain was sequenced for a study of OX40 agonist ivuxolimab in advanced cancers. Overall study: Participants could have had prior anti-PD-1, anti-PD-L1 or anti-CTLA-4 therapy, and about 40% had some.

This clone showed up just once. What it recognizes is unknown. The length of the CDR3 is 14 residues. V lost 2 bases, J lost 3 bases, and 13 bases lay in between. Germline V gene lookup returns CDR1 GTSNPN and CDR2 SVGIG (reference sequence). This table comes from immunoSEQ multiplex PCR, and its TCRdb copy is limited to in-frame clones, with some not included. The sample shows some 87,000 clones, about 90% of them seen only once. On cycle 4 day 1 and cycle 7 day 1, as well as at baseline, blood was sampled. Whole-study findings and limits: CD4+ T cells averaged fewer expanded clones than CD8+ T cells. Also present in some nonresponders was a low level of normalized T-cell clonal expansion.

Sequenced here: CD4+ or CD8+ T cells sorted from blood, sampled in a trial of the OX40 agonist ivuxolimab. The TCR originated in an adult with an advanced solid tumor such as melanoma, head and neck, liver or kidney cancer. The chain joins TRBV30 to TRBJ1-2; no definite D call. CDR3 DNA: TGTGCCTGGAGTCAAGAGCCGCGGGACTATGGCTACACCTTC. Translation: CAWSQEPRDYGYTF.